The sequence of this TCR beta chain was determined in a study of identifying expanded T cells in peripheral blood. Trimming shortened V by 7 bases and J by 5 bases, and 8 bases separated the two germline ends. There are 11 residues in the CDR3. Germline V gene sequence: CDR1 MDHEN, CDR2 SYDVKM. During the collection period, no donor immune events like infections were recorded. Sequenced by immunoSEQ multiplex PCR; TCRdb stores in-frame clones only, minus some. The sample consists of around 94,000 clones, 88% of them appearing once. V usage is TRBV28 and J usage is TRBJ1-1; the D is unclear. The sample comprised blood. This receptor was taken from a person between 18 and 69 years old in good health. The DNA of the CDR3 is TGTGCCAGCAAGGAAGGGACTGAAGCTTTCTTT. It yields the protein CASKEGTEAFF. The full variable domain, rest sourced from reference TRBV28 and TRBJ1-1, is DVKVTQSSRYLVKRTGEKVFLECVQDMDHENMFWYRQDPGLGLRLIYFSYDVKMKEKGDIPEGYSVSREKKERFSLILESASTNQTSMYLCASKEGTEAFFGQGTRLTVV.